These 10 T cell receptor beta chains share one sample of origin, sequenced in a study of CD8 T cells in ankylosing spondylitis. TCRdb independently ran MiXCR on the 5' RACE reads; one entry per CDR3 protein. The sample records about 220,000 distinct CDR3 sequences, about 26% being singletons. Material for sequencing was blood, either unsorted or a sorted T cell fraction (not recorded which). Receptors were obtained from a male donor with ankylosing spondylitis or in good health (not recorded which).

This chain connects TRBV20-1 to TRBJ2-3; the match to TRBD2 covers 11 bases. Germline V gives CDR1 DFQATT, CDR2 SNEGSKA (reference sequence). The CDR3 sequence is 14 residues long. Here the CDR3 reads CSARLAGLTDTQYF. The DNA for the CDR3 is TGCAGCGCCAGACTAGCGGGACTCACAGATACGCAGTATTTT.

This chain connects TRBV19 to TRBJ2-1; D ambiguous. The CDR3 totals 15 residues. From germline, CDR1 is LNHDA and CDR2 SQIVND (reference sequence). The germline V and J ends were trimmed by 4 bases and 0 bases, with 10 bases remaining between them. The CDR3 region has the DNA TGTGCCAGTAGTAGGTCCGTCGCCTCCTACAATGAGCAGTTCTTC. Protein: CASSRSVASYNEQFF. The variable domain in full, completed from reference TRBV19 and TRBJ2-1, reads DGGITQSPKYLFRKEGQNVTLSCEQNLNHDAMYWYRQDPGQGLRLIYYSQIVNDFQKGDIAEGYSVSREKKESFPLTVTSAQKNPTAFYLCASSRSVASYNEQFFGPGTRLTVL.

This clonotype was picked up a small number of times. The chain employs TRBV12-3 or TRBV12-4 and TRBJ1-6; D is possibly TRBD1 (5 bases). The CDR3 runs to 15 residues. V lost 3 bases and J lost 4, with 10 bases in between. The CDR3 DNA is TGTGCCAGCAGTTTGGGAGGGGATTATAATTCACCCCTCCACTTT. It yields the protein CASSLGGDYNSPLHF.

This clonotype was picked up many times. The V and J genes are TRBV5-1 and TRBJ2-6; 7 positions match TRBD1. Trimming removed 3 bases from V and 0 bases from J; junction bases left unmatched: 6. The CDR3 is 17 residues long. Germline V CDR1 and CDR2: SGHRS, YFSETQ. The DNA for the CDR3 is TGCGCCAGCAGCTCTTGGGACAGCTACTCTGGGGCCAACGTCCTGACTTTC. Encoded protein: CASSSWDSYSGANVLTF.

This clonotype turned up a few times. The CDR3 DNA sequence: TGTGCCAGCAGCTTGATTAGCGGGAGCGGTGAGCAGTTCTTC. Protein: CASSLISGSGEQFF. The V gene is TRBV5-6, the J gene TRBJ2-1, with 9 bases that match TRBD2. V lost 1 base and J lost 9; bases outside the gene matches: 5. The CDR3 totals 14 residues. Germline CDR1 is SGHDT and CDR2 is YYEEEE.

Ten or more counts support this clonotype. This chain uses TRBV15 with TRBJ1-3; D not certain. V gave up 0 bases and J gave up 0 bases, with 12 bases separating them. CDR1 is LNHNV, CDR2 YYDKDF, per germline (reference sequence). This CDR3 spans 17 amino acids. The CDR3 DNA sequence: TGTGCCACCAGCAGAGATCCGGCTACGCGCTCTGGAAACACCATATATTTT. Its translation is CATSRDPATRSGNTIYF.

The CDR3 bases are TGCGCCAGCAGCCTACCGGGTGGTTACAATGAGCAGTTCTTC. Protein sequence: CASSLPGGYNEQFF. The V and J genes are TRBV5-1 and TRBJ2-1; D is undetermined. The ends were cut back, 4 bases at V and 4 bases at J, with 12 bases in the middle. Germline-derived CDR1 and CDR2 are SGHRS and YFSETQ. The CDR3 covers 14 residues.

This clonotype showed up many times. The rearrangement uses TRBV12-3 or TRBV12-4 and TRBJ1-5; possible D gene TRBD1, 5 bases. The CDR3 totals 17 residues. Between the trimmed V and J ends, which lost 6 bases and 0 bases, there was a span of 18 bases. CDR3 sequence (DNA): TGTGCCAGCAGCCGAGGGGCAGGACTTTATAGCAATCAGCCCCAGCATTTT. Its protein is CASSRGAGLYSNQPQHF.

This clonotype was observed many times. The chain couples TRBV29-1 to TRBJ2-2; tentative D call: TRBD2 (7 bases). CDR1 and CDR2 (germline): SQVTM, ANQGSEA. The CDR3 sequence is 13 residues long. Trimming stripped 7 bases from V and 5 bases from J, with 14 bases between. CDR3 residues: CSGKQGGTGELFF. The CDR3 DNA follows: TGCAGCGGGAAACAGGGAGGGACCGGGGAGCTGTTTTTT.

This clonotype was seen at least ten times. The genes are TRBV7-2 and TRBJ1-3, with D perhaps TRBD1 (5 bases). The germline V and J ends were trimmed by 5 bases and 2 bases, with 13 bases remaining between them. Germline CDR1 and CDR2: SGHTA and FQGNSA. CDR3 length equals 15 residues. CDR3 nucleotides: TGTGCCAGCAGCCCTCGTGGGGGAACTGGAAACACCATATATTTT. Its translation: CASSPRGGTGNTIYF.